This passage covers 9 T cell receptor beta chains from one sample sequenced in a study of blood T cell repertoires in COVID-19. Data came from immunoSEQ multiplex PCR; TCRdb stores just in-frame clones and leaves some out. The sample has about 670,000 clones; 90% are singletons. The sequencing sample was made of peripheral blood. These receptors were taken from a woman aged 18 to 35 with acute or convalescent COVID-19.

CDR3 nucleotides: TGTGCCAGGGGATCGACAGGGTATCACTATGGCTACACCTTC. Translating it yields CARGSTGYHYGYTF. The rearrangement joins TRBV2 to TRBJ1-2, with 7 bases that match TRBD1. The CDR3 is 14 residues long. Looked up from germline, CDR1 is SNHLY and CDR2 is FYNNEI. With V trimmed by 9 bases and J by 3 bases, 10 bases remained unmatched.

The chain employs TRBV11-2 and TRBJ2-7, with 12 nucleotides matching TRBD2. In germline, CDR1 is SGHAT, CDR2 FQNNGV. The CDR3 has 13 residues. Unmatched junction bases numbered 3, after V lost 5 bases and J lost 7 bases. CDR3 coding DNA: TGTGCCAGCAGCCAAGGACTAGCGGGAGAGCAGTACTTC. Amino acid sequence: CASSQGLAGEQYF.

This chain uses TRBV9 with TRBJ2-1, with TRBD1 matching 7 bases. Germline-derived CDR1 and CDR2 are SGDLS and YYNGEE. The V and J ends lost 6 bases and 2 bases, in that order; junction bases with no gene match: 8. The CDR3 length is 15 residues. The CDR3 DNA is TGTGCCAGCACGCCGGGAACAGGGGCCTACAATGAGCAGTTCTTC. It yields the protein CASTPGTGAYNEQFF.

The chain links TRBV3-1 (or the pseudogene TRBV3-2) to TRBJ1-2; D remains ambiguous. V gave up 4 bases and J gave up 0 bases, with 12 bases separating them. The CDR3 is 15 amino acids. Germline CDR1 and CDR2: LGHDT and YNNKEL (reference sequence). The CDR3 is CASSRAAFSNYGYTF. CDR3 DNA sequence: TGTGCCAGCAGCCGGGCCGCCTTCTCTAACTATGGCTACACCTTC.

The V call is TRBV7-6, the J call TRBJ2-1, with 7 bases that match TRBD2. Trimming removed 4 bases from V and 4 bases from J; junction bases left unmatched: 13. The CDR3 extends over 17 amino acids. Germline values: CDR1 SGHVS, CDR2 FNYEAQ. The CDR3 DNA is TGTGCCAGCAGCTCCCCGAGCAGCCTAGCGGTTTACAATGAGCAGTTCTTC. Amino acids: CASSSPSSLAVYNEQFF. The whole variable domain, filled in from reference TRBV7-6 and TRBJ2-1, reads GAGVSQSPRYKVTKRGQDVALRCDPISGHVSLYWYRQALGQGPEFLTYFNYEAQQDKSGLPNDRFSAERPEGSISTLTIQRTEQRDSAMYRCASSSPSSLAVYNEQFFGPGTRLTVL.

The rearrangement joins TRBV7-9 to TRBJ1-2, with D possibly matching TRBD1 (5 bases). The germline CDR1 and CDR2 sequences are SEHNR and FQNEAQ (reference sequence). The CDR3 extends over 14 amino acids. V dropped 1 base and J dropped 3 bases, with 9 bases sitting between them. The CDR3 nucleotides are TGTGCCAGCAGCTTAGTCCAGGGTTACTATGGCTACACCTTC. Translating it yields CASSLVQGYYGYTF.

This clone was detected only once. The chain employs TRBV6-5 and TRBJ1-1, with D possibly being TRBD1 (6 bases). CDR3 length: 15 amino acids. V was cut by 0 bases and J by 1 base, with 9 bases left in between. The germline CDR1 and CDR2 sequences are MNHEY and SVGAGI. The CDR3 DNA follows: TGTGCCAGCAGTTACTCCCGGACAGAGAACACTGAAGCTTTCTTT. Translated: CASSYSRTENTEAFF.

The gene calls are TRBV6-2 or TRBV6-3 and TRBJ1-1; 9 bases are a match to TRBD1. From germline, CDR1 is MNHEY and CDR2 SVGEGT. The CDR3 has 18 amino acids. After removal of 4 bases from V and 4 bases from J, the junction contained 16 bases not matched to a gene. In DNA form, the CDR3 reads TGTGCCAGCAGTTTACCCCGGGACAGGGTCCCTTGGGGCACTGAAGCTTTCTTT. Its protein product is CASSLPRDRVPWGTEAFF.

The rearrangement joins TRBV2 to TRBJ2-5; 9 bases match TRBD2. CDR1 and CDR2 from the germline V gene are SNHLY and FYNNEI. J lost 4 bases, V lost 1 base, and 7 bases had no gene match. The CDR3 consists of 16 residues. CDR3 DNA: TGTGCCAGCAGTGAAGGAGTAGCGGGGGCCGGAGAGACCCAGTACTTC. Its translation is CASSEGVAGAGETQYF. The entire variable domain, with the rest obtained from reference TRBV2 and TRBJ2-5, is as follows: EPEVTQTPSHQVTQMGQEVILRCVPISNHLYFYWYRQILGQKVEFLVSFYNNEISEKSEIFDDQFSVERPDGSNFTLKIRSTKLEDSAMYFCASSEGVAGAGETQYFGPGTRLLVL.